This T cell receptor (beta chain) was identified in a study of PD-L1 blockade in urothelial cancer. General observations from the study: In blood sampled pretreatment, TCR clonality below the median predicted better survival.

With respect to this clone: Its antigen is undetermined.

Profiled with immunoSEQ multiplex PCR; TCRdb holds only in-frame clones, not every one. The sample shows approximately 46,000 clones, 70% to 85% of them seen only once. The CDR3 contains 17 residues. This chain uses TRBV21-1 with TRBJ2-7; the table's D call TRBD2 went unverified against the DNA. TRBV21-1 is tagged as a pseudogene. The sequenced sample was PBMCs, obtained around atezolizumab (anti-PD-L1) treatment. The source is a man in his 70s with urothelial cancer. The CDR3 loop reads CASSKELAGGPNYEQYF. The DNA for the CDR3 is TGTGCCAGCAGCAAAGAACTAGCGGGAGGGCCTAACTACGAGCAGTACTTC.